This TCR beta chain stems from a study of T-cell memory formation after mild COVID-19. This clonotype was observed at least ten times. The antigen is unknown. TCRdb re-called the 5' RACE reads with MiXCR, one entry per CDR3 protein. This table holds around 430,000 distinct CDR3 sequences, 16% found once. The CDR3 covers 15 residues. Trimming left V 3 bases short and J 2 bases short, with 14 bases between. CDR1 SGHRS and CDR2 YFSETQ come from the germline V gene. Whole-study findings and limits: Contracting clones from day 15 to 85 showed balanced CD4/CD8; later expanders favored CD4+.

The TCR sequence derives from a young man who had mild COVID-19 (a few samples of this study predate the infection). Cell type and time point are not known. Sequencing input: PBMCs or a T cell subset sorted from them (not recorded which). The chain carries TRBV5-1 and TRBJ2-5; TRBD2 is a possible D gene (6 bases). In DNA, the CDR3 is TGCGCCAGCAGCTCTAACGGGGGATGGCAAGAGACCCAGTACTTC. As protein: CASSSNGGWQETQYF.